This note documents a single TCR beta chain sequence. This entry belongs to a study of cytomegalovirus exposure and HLA in healthy donors. Amplification used 60 Vbeta primers and 13 Jbeta primers. The repertoire was sequenced with immunoSEQ multiplex PCR; TCRdb's copy has only in-frame clones and lacks some. The sample yields a few hundred thousand clones, roughly four fifths seen once. The V segment lost 1 base and the J segment 1 base; nucleotides outside the gene matches: 9. Germline CDR1 and CDR2: SGHVS and FNYEAQ. The CDR3 consists of 18 residues. Sequencing was carried out using PBMCs. The receptor comes from a woman between 40 and 50 years old in good health and CMV-seronegative. The rearrangement joins TRBV7-6 to TRBJ2-3; TRBD2 matches 9 bases. CDR3 sequence reads: CASSLEAGGSRGTDTQYF. CDR3 nucleotides: TGTGCCAGCAGCTTAGAAGCGGGGGGTTCGAGAGGCACAGATACGCAGTATTTT. The full variable domain, completed using reference TRBV7-6 and TRBJ2-3, is GAGVSQSPRYKVTKRGQDVALRCDPISGHVSLYWYRQALGQGPEFLTYFNYEAQQDKSGLPNDRFSAERPEGSISTLTIQRTEQRDSAMYRCASSLEAGGSRGTDTQYFGPGTRLTVL.